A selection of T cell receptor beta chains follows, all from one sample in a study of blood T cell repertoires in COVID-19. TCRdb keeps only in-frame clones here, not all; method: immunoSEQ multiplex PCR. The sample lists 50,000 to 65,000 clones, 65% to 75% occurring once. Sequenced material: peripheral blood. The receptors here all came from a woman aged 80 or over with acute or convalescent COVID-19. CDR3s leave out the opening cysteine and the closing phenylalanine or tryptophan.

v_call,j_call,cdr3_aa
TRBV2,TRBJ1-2,ASRQGDYGYT
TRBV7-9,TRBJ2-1,ASSLTSGTSSDEQF
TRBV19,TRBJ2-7,ASSSGTSGGGNEQY
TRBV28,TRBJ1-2,ASSRSGTAAYGYT
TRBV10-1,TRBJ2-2,ASSPSGNTGELF
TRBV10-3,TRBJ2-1,AISKIGTLEGNEQF
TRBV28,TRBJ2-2,ASSAPSGTFTGELF
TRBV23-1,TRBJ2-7,ASSQRNRVKHYEQY
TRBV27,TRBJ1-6,ASSDRGYSPLH
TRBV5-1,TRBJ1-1,ASTSQGAVTEAF
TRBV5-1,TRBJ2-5,ASSPTSDPETQY
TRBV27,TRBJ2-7,ASSPRPGLADSSYEQY
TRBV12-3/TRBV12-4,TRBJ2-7,ASTGLAGREY
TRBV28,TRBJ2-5,ASSQQGRKETQY
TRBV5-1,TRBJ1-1,ASSIRRGNEAF
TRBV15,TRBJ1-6,ATSTGTAYNSPLH
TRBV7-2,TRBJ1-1,ASSLERWTEAF
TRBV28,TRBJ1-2,ASSAPRVSYGYT
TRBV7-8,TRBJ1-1,ASRVVGRADTEAF
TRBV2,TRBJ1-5,ASSEQAYSNQPQH
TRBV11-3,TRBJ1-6,ASSTGTVNSPLH
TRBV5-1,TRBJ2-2,ASSLWSSGHSGELF
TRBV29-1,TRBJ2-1,SVGVAGYNEQF
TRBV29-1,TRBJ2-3,SVVGYAGPTDTQY
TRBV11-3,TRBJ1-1,ASSRRVQNTEAF
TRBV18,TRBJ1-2,ASSPRELSYT
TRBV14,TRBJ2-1,ASSQVVTSGSVGDEQF
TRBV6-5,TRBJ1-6,ASSYSRSSYNSPLH
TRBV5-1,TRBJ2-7,ASSLGRDRVREQY
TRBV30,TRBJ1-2,AWSGGGYGYT
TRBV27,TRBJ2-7,ARLKRTSLYEQY
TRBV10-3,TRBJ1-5,ATQGAGQPQH
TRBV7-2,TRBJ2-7,ASSLARIRMDYEQY
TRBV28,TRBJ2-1,ASSTLQGLAGVDYNEQF
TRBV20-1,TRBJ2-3,SARAGDTQY
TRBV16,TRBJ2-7,ASSQFGRGYEQY
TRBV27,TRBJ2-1,ASNPGLANKNEQF
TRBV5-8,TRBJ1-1,ASSRGQPNTEAF
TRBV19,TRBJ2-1,ASSTGQPGEQF
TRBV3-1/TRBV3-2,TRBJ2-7,ASSPRDRGNEQY
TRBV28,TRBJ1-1,ASEDRGIMGNTEAF
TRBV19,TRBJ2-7,ASSIGVSREQY
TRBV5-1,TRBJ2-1,ASSSRTSGTRTGYNEQF
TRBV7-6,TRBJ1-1,ASSLANRVRFYLMNTEAF
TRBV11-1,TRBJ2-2,ASSHGPEAGELF
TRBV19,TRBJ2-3,ASSRTSGGLSTDTQY
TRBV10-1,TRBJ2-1,ASSDIGSGRARNEQF
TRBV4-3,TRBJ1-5,ASSQDFGGFGNQPQH
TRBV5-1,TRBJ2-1,ASSLAFGRANNEQF
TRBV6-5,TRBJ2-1,ASSLGQGGYNEQF
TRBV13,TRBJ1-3,ASSLRGPTGGTIY
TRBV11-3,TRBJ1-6,ASSSRDRINSPLH
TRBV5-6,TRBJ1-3,ASSERQSTGNTIY
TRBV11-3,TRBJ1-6,ASSLGGQVNSPLH
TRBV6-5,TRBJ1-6,ASSYRQGRSPLH